One TCR beta chain is described in this entry. This clonotype was seen only a few times. The antigen this receptor binds is unknown. No clone much larger than this one lies a single base away; base qualities are absent. To prepare the library, 5' RACE was applied. The listed sequencing device is Illumina Genome Analyzer IIx. RNA-based TCR cDNA libraries were prepared by a previously described protocol with several modifications. Sample-specific barcodes were introduced on both ends of each TCR cDNA library during cDNA synthesis and amplification to prevent cross-contamination. Per the authors' processing: Between about 85,000 and nearly 550,000 clonotypes were identified per individual, with about 2.2 to 3.6 million CDR3-containing reads per library. Reads with improper barcode index combinations were discarded, after which clonesets were built for each library with the MiTCR software. While assembling CDR3 clonotypes, MiTCR corrected PCR and sequencing errors and either filtered or rescued low-quality reads. Artificial out-of-frame clonotypes were removed by being mapped to in-frame sequences, with one indel in the CDR3 allowed. Similarity of V and J gene usage between donors was measured as Jensen-Shannon divergence divided by mean entropy. TCRdb trimmed public reads at Q25 via fastp, called clones via MiXCR and kept in-frame beta chains. Every entry covers one CDR3 protein and lists the most common genes and DNA from its rows. TCRdb, not the authors, supplied the V and J calls. This sample comprises 350,000 to 450,000 distinct CDR3 sequences, over 25% of them detected only once. The leading ten clones occupy roughly 5.5% of the sample.

The data are from a study of identical twins' blood T cells (dated by TCRdb to the early 2010s). About the study as a whole: Around 51 million Illumina reads were obtained across roughly 12 libraries, of which six were alpha-chain libraries and six were beta-chain libraries. Using next-generation sequencing, the study compared the TCR alpha and beta chain repertoires of three pairs of monozygous twins to assess how genetics influences repertoire formation.

What the study reported, not specific to this receptor: How many CDR3 clonotypes two donors shared depended mainly on the product of their cloneset sizes, and the twins did not clearly stray from this trend. Among the most abundant TCRbeta clonotypes, each donor shared more CDR3 sequences with her twin than with unrelated donors. The study stated that the proposed role of the TCRalpha J segment in MHC recognition during thymic selection needs to be validated by independent studies. V gene usage was reported to be markedly more similar within twin pairs than between unrelated donors, even among non-selected out-of-frame TCRbeta clonotypes. Because the twins were raised together, environmental influences could not be ruled out as an explanation for the similarity between twins.

The donors were six healthy women who made up three monozygous twin pairs. Each of the three twin pairs had been raised together, and the twins in each pair were thought likely to have encountered the same infectious agents and vaccines. TCR cDNA libraries were prepared from RNA that was isolated from peripheral blood mononuclear cells. The clonotype was recovered from a woman aged 18 to 50 in good health. The material sequenced was PBMCs.

The base sequence is TGTGCCAGCAGTTACGTGGAGCTAAGGGTTGCTTCAAACACTGAAGCTTTCTTT. This gives the protein CASSYVELRVASNTEAFF. Recombination joined TRBV6-5 with TRBJ1-1; the D gene is not confidently resolved. The CDR3 starts with the cysteine, ends with the phenylalanine, and has 18 residues. The sequence is cut down to CDR3 DNA, 54 bases in frame from base 1. The CDR1 and CDR2 encoded by the germline V gene are MNHEY and SVGAGI. Deletion took 2 bases off V and 2 bases off J, with a span of 21 bases between the germline ends.